Each of the 2 T cell receptor beta chains below was sequenced from the same sample in a study of post-analysis software for immune sequencing data. Study-wide results and caveats: The study found TRBV5-6, TRBV5-1 and TRBV20-1 among 4 or 5 TRBV segments more frequent in patients than controls.

These receptors have no identified antigens. Presence of unique molecular identifiers characterized the TCR beta cDNA libraries. TCRdb re-called the PCR reads with MiXCR, one entry per CDR3 protein. This table holds about 770,000 distinct CDR3 sequences, 46% found once. The sample consisted of blood. Every receptor here comes from a girl aged 5-17 years with multiple sclerosis.

This clonotype was seen only a few times. CDR3: CASSIGPGRDNQPQHF. Here the CDR3 DNA reads TGTGCCAGTAGTATAGGTCCAGGCAGGGATAATCAGCCCCAGCATTTT. The rearrangement joins TRBV19 to TRBJ1-5; weak D call: TRBD1 (5 bases). V was trimmed by 1 base and J by 4 bases, leaving 14 bases between them. Per germline, CDR1 LNHDA and CDR2 SQIVND (reference sequence). There are 16 residues in the CDR3.

The V and J genes are TRBV28 and TRBJ2-7; 10 bases are shared with TRBD2. This CDR3 region has 16 residues. The junction had 7 bases not matched to a gene; V was cut back by 5 bases and J by 0 bases. Germline V gene sequence: CDR1 MDHEN, CDR2 SYDVKM. CDR3 loop: CASSLPLAGLSYEQYF. CDR3 in DNA: TGTGCCAGCAGTCTGCCACTAGCGGGACTCTCCTACGAGCAGTACTTC.